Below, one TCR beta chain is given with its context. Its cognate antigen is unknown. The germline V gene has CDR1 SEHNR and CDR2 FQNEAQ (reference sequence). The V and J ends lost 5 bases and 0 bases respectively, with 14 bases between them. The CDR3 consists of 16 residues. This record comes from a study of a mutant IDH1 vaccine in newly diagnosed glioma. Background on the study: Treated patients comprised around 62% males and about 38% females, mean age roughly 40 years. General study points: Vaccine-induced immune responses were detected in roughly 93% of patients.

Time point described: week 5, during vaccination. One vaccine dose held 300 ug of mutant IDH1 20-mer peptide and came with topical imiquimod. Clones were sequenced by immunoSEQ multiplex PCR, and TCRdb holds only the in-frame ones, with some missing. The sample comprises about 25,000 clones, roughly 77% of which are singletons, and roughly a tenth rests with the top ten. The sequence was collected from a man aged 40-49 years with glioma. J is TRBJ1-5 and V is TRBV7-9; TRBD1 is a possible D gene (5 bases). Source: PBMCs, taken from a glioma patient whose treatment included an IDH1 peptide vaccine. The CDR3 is CASSKGTDLSNQPQHF. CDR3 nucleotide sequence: TGTGCCAGCAGCAAAGGGACTGATCTTAGCAATCAGCCCCAGCATTTT.